Shown below are 23 T cell receptor beta chains from a single sample sequenced in a study of T cell responses to AZD1222 COVID-19 vaccine. Generated by immunoSEQ multiplex PCR, the TCRdb table keeps only in-frame clones and is missing some. The data contain about 120,000 clones, approximately 90% of them seen just once; the ten biggest clones take up 1.7%. Sequencing used peripheral blood, obtained on day 0 of AZD1222 vaccination. The origin of the receptors is an adult in good health.

CDR3 amino acids: CASSPAAGSYEQYF. The CDR3 DNA sequence: TGTGCCAGCTCACCAGCGGCAGGTTCCTACGAGCAGTACTTC. The chain links TRBV18 to TRBJ2-7; D not certain. CDR3 length: 14 residues. V was trimmed by 2 bases and J by 1 base, leaving 9 bases between them. Looked up from germline, CDR1 is KGHSH and CDR2 is LQKENI.

CDR3 sequence (DNA): TGTGCCAGCAGCCAAGTCCGGGCTAGTGGGGGGTACAATGAGCAGTTCTTC. It encodes CASSQVRASGGYNEQFF. The chain couples TRBV3-1 (or the pseudogene TRBV3-2) to TRBJ2-1; perhaps TRBD2 as D (6 bases). Trimming removed 1 base from V and 4 bases from J, with 17 bases in between. The CDR3 runs to 17 residues. Germline CDR1 reads LGHDT; CDR2 reads YNNKEL (reference sequence).

This chain links TRBV12-3 or TRBV12-4 with TRBJ1-2; the D gene is possibly TRBD1 (6 bases). This CDR3 region has 13 residues. With 5 bases removed from V and 2 bases from J, the gap between germline ends came to 9 bases. The CDR3 DNA reads TGTGCCAGCAGTGGGGGGCAAAACTATGGCTACACCTTC. Translating it yields CASSGGQNYGYTF.

This chain connects TRBV12-3 or TRBV12-4 to TRBJ1-2; D unresolved. The CDR3 length is 13 residues. The ends were cut back, 2 bases at V and 2 bases at J, with 6 bases in the middle. The CDR3 protein is CASSLRANYGYTF. The CDR3 DNA is TGTGCCAGCAGTTTAAGGGCGAACTATGGCTACACCTTC.

The chain combines TRBV6-5 with TRBJ1-3, with D possibly matching TRBD1 (5 bases). The length of the CDR3 is 15 residues. V lost 0 bases and J lost 5, with 11 bases in between. CDR1 is MNHEY, CDR2 SVGAGI, per germline. The chain's CDR3 is CASSYSQGRRNTIYF. DNA of the CDR3: TGTGCCAGCAGTTACTCCCAGGGAAGGCGAAACACCATATATTTT.

The chain recombines TRBV6-5 with TRBJ1-5; D unresolved. Per the germline V gene, CDR1 is MNHEY and CDR2 is SVGAGI. CDR3 length equals 16 residues. V lost 2 bases and J lost 5, with 16 bases in between. The CDR3 loop is CASSYPGIGVDQPQHF. Written as DNA, the CDR3 is TGTGCCAGCAGTTACCCCGGGATCGGGGTAGATCAGCCCCAGCATTTT.

The chain has TRBV9 and TRBJ1-4; D may be TRBD1 (6 bases). Between the trimmed V and J ends, which lost 4 bases and 3 bases, there was a span of 13 bases. This CDR3 has 15 residues. CDR1 SGDLS and CDR2 YYNGEE come from the germline V gene. For the CDR3, the DNA is TGTGCCAGCAGCCCGAGGACAGCCTCTAATGAAAAACTGTTTTTT. This translates into CASSPRTASNEKLFF.

V usage is TRBV13 and J usage is TRBJ2-1; 13 bases line up with TRBD2. Germline lookup yields CDR1 PRHDT and CDR2 FYEKMQ (reference sequence). The CDR3 sequence is 16 residues long. The V and J ends lost 0 bases and 8 bases, in that order; junction bases with no gene match: 4. The CDR3 bases are TGTGCCAGCAGCTTAGGACTAGCGGGAGGGGCCTATGAGCAGTTCTTC. It yields the protein CASSLGLAGGAYEQFF.

This clone was detected only once. The gene calls are TRBV21-1 and TRBJ1-2. TRBV21-1 corresponds to a pseudogene. The CDR3 runs 10 residues. The CDR3 sequence: CASSPDSYTF. The DNA of the CDR3 is TGTGCCAGCAGCCCGGATAGCTACACCTTC.

V gene TRBV25-1 combines with J gene TRBJ2-2, with TRBD2 identical over 9 bases. The junction had 8 bases not matched to a gene; V was cut back by 6 bases and J by 6 bases. The length of the CDR3 is 15 residues. CDR1 MGHDK and CDR2 SYGVNS come from the germline V gene. As DNA, the CDR3 is TGTGCCAGCAGGGGGCAGCGGGAGGCATCCGGGGAGCTGTTTTTT. Its protein product is CASRGQREASGELFF.

This sequence joins TRBV4-1 and TRBJ1-1, with 7 bases identical to TRBD1. Germline values: CDR1 MGHRA, CDR2 YSYEKL. The CDR3 contains 15 residues. V shed 3 bases, J shed 5 bases, and the junction held 9 bases outside the gene matches. The CDR3 is CASSHGAGGRTEAFF. The CDR3 DNA reads as TGCGCCAGCAGCCACGGAGCAGGGGGGAGAACTGAAGCTTTCTTT.

J is TRBJ1-6 and V is TRBV7-2; D is unclear. CDR1 and CDR2 from the germline V gene are SGHTA and FQGNSA. The CDR3 covers 13 residues. Trimming removed 5 bases from V and 10 bases from J, with 12 bases in between. This CDR3 reads CASSPPFSSPLHF. CDR3 in DNA: TGTGCCAGCAGCCCCCCTTTCTCCTCACCCCTCCACTTT.

The chain joins TRBV2 to TRBJ1-2; TRBD1 is a possible D gene (5 bases). Trimming pared 4 bases from V and 4 bases from J, leaving 10 bases between. The CDR3 runs 13 residues. Germline CDR1 and CDR2: SNHLY and FYNNEI. The CDR3 sequence is CASSADSLYGYTF. CDR3 nucleotide sequence: TGTGCCAGCAGTGCCGACAGCCTCTATGGCTACACCTTC.

This clone came up a few times. The gene calls are TRBV6-5 and TRBJ1-1; tentatively, D is TRBD1 (6 bases). Per the germline V gene, CDR1 is MNHEY and CDR2 is SVGAGI. V gave up 6 bases and J gave up 5 bases, with 16 bases separating them. This CDR3 contains 14 residues. This chain's CDR3 is CASRLPGAGTEAFF. The CDR3 DNA follows: TGTGCCAGCAGGTTACCGGGGGCTGGGACTGAAGCTTTCTTT.

This clone was counted a few times. The chain carries TRBV30 and TRBJ1-1, with D maybe TRBD1 (5 bases). This CDR3 has 14 residues. Germline CDR1 reads GTSNPN; CDR2 reads SVGIG (reference sequence). The V end lost 6 bases, the J end lost 5 bases, and 19 bases lay between the germline ends. The CDR3 protein is CACWDAPGGTEAFF. The CDR3 DNA reads as TGTGCCTGTTGGGACGCCCCGGGCGGAACTGAAGCTTTCTTT. Using reference TRBV30 and TRBJ1-1 for the parts outside the CDR3, the full variable domain is SQTIHQWPATLVQPVGSPLSLECTVEGTSNPNLYWYRQAAGRGLQLLFYSVGIGQISSEVPQNLSASRPQDRQFILSSKKLLLSDSGFYLCACWDAPGGTEAFFGQGTRLTVV.

The chain recombines TRBV19 with TRBJ1-2; no clear D. The CDR3 contains 13 residues. Germline values: CDR1 LNHDA, CDR2 SQIVND (reference sequence). Deletions cut 0 bases from V and 5 bases from J, with 7 bases between. The CDR3 is CASSIEGRYGYTF. As DNA, the CDR3 is TGTGCCAGTAGTATAGAGGGGAGGTATGGCTACACCTTC.

The chain employs TRBV12-5 and TRBJ1-2; no reliable D call. V lost 6 bases and J 2 bases, leaving 7 bases between the germline ends. The CDR3 contains 12 residues. In germline, CDR1 is LGHNT, CDR2 FRNRAP. CDR3 coding DNA: TGTGCTAGTGGGGCAGGAAACTATGGCTACACCTTC. Its protein product is CASGAGNYGYTF.

With regard to this clone: Within the sample, other DNA sequences also encode this same CDR3. The CDR3 nucleotides read TGTGCCTGGAGTAGGGGCTCTGGAAACACCATATATTTT. As protein: CAWSRGSGNTIYF. This sequence joins TRBV30 and TRBJ1-3, with D perhaps TRBD1 (5 bases). Per the germline V gene, CDR1 is GTSNPN and CDR2 is SVGIG (reference sequence). The CDR3 sequence is 13 residues long. Trimming stripped 2 bases from V and 0 bases from J, with 5 bases between.

The chain joins TRBV6-5 to TRBJ2-7; 8 bases are shared with TRBD1. Unmatched junction bases numbered 5, after V lost 6 bases and J lost 4 bases. The germline CDR1 and CDR2 sequences are MNHEY and SVGAGI. CDR3 length equals 13 residues. In DNA, the CDR3 is TGTGCCAGCAGAGGGACAGGTCTTTACGAGCAGTACTTC. This sequence encodes CASRGTGLYEQYF.

The chain joins TRBV7-9 to TRBJ1-2; 7 nucleotides match TRBD1. Trimming at V came to 7 bases and at J to 8 bases, leaving 13 bases not matched to a gene. Looked up from germline, CDR1 is SEHNR and CDR2 is FQNEAQ (reference sequence). The CDR3 has 14 amino acids. Here the CDR3 reads CASTKLEQGRGYTF. In DNA, the CDR3 is TGTGCCAGCACCAAACTGGAACAGGGGCGCGGCTACACCTTC.

This rearrangement joins TRBV4-1 to TRBJ1-4; tentatively, D is TRBD1 (5 bases). CDR1 is MGHRA, CDR2 YSYEKL, per germline. CDR3 length: 19 amino acids. The germline V and J ends were trimmed by 4 bases and 0 bases, with 21 bases remaining between them. CDR3 DNA: TGCGCCAGCAGCCTCCCCACGTCACAGGAGGACTCAACTAATGAAAAACTGTTTTTT. Amino acid sequence: CASSLPTSQEDSTNEKLFF.

CDR3 in DNA: TGTGCCAGCAGCTTCCCAGGGGATTTGGGCACTGAAGCTTTCTTT. This codes for CASSFPGDLGTEAFF. V usage is TRBV3-1 (or the pseudogene TRBV3-2) and J usage is TRBJ1-1; a weak D match, TRBD1 (6 bases). This CDR3 is built from 15 residues. V was shortened by 5 bases and J by 4 bases, with 17 bases between the two germline ends. In germline, CDR1 is LGHDT, CDR2 YNNKEL (reference sequence).

This clone was detected only a few times. The rearrangement uses TRBV15 and TRBJ2-7; D is undetermined. Per the germline V gene, CDR1 is LNHNV and CDR2 is YYDKDF (reference sequence). Trimming pared 0 bases from V and 0 bases from J, leaving 9 bases between. The CDR3 runs 15 residues. Written as DNA, the CDR3 is TGTGCCACCAGCAGAGATCCCGGTCCCTCCTACGAGCAGTACGTC. The encoded protein is CATSRDPGPSYEQYV.